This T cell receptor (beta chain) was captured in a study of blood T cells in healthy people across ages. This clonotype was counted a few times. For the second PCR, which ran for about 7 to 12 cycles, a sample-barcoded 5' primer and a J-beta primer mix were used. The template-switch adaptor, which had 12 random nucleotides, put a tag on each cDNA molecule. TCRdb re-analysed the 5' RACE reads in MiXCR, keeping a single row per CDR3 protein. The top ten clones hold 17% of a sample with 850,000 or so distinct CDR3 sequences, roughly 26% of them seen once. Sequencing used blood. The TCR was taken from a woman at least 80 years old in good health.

The CDR3 is CASSSGALVNTEAFF. The CDR3, as DNA: TGTGCCAGCAGCTCCGGGGCCCTAGTGAACACTGAAGCTTTCTTT. The chain employs TRBV5-6 and TRBJ1-1; D is perhaps TRBD1 (5 bases). Germline CDR1 is SGHDT and CDR2 is YYEEEE. The length of the CDR3 is 15 residues. Trimming left V 3 bases short and J 0 bases short, with 12 bases between.